This T cell receptor (beta chain) was captured in a study of blood T cell repertoires in COVID-19. Study context: Italy, Spain and the United States were the sources of the convalescent and acute COVID-19 samples.

Germline V CDR1 and CDR2: MDHEN, SYDVKM. V dropped 6 bases and J dropped 1; count of bases not matched to a gene: 10. The CDR3 loop spans 18 amino acids. Here immunoSEQ multiplex PCR was the method, and the copy in TCRdb shows in-frame clones only, minus some. The table has almost 95,000 clones, around 67% seen once; the top ten hold 20% to 25%. This clone has just a few counts. The TCR was taken from a woman aged 55-70 years in a cohort sampled during active or convalescent COVID-19. The rearrangement joins TRBV28 to TRBJ2-3; 13 bases match TRBD2. The material sequenced was peripheral blood. CDR3 nucleotides: TGTGCCAGCAGCTCCCGACAAACTAGCGGGGGGGGCACAGATACGCAGTATTTT. Its protein product is CASSSRQTSGGGTDTQYF.